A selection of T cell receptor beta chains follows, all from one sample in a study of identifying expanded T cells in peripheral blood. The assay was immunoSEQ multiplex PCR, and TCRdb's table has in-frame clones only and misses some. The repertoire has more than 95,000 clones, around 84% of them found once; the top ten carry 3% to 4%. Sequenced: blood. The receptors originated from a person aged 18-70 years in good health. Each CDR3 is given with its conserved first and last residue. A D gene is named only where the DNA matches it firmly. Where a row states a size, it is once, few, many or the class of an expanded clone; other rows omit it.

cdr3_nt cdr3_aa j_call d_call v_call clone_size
TGTGCCAGCAGCCGTGACCGACTTAATGAAAAACTGTTTTTT CASSRDRLNEKLFF TRBJ1-4 - TRBV5-6 -
TGTGCCAGCAGTGAAGCCCAGGGAGCTTTCTTT CASSEAQGAFF TRBJ1-1 - TRBV6-1 -
TGTGCCAGCAGCGAGGAGCTAGCGGCCCCCGAGACCCAGTACTTC CASSEELAAPETQYF TRBJ2-5 TRBD2 TRBV9 -
TGTGCCAGCAGCCAAGGGACAGACGGGGAGCTGTTTTTT CASSQGTDGELFF TRBJ2-2 TRBD1 TRBV7-3 many
TGTGCCTGGAGTGCGCAGGGGGAAAGCGAGCAGTACTTC CAWSAQGESEQYF TRBJ2-7 TRBD1 TRBV30 -
TGTGCCAGCAGTGGGGGGACAGGGTCATCCCGGCCTAATGAAAAACTGTTTTTT CASSGGTGSSRPNEKLFF TRBJ1-4 TRBD1 TRBV2 once
TGCGCCAGCAGCACAGGGGGGACCTCTGGAAACACCATATATTTT CASSTGGTSGNTIYF TRBJ1-3 TRBD1 TRBV5-1 few
TGTGCCAGCAGCCGGACAATGGGTTTCTACGAGCAGTACTTC CASSRTMGFYEQYF TRBJ2-7 - TRBV7-2 -
TGTGCCAGCAGTCACAGACAGGTAACCTACGAGCAGTACTTC CASSHRQVTYEQYF TRBJ2-7 - TRBV6-6 -
TGTGCCAGCAGCTCTCAGGGGGGGTACGAGCAGTACTTC CASSSQGGYEQYF TRBJ2-7 - TRBV9 -